This T cell receptor (beta chain) was captured by sequencing in a study of post-analysis software for immune sequencing data. Overall study: Relapsing-remitting, secondary progressive and progressive-relapsing multiple sclerosis were all included among the disease courses. General observations from the study: Pronounced co-clustering by F measure was evident among identically batched samples. Normalized Chao1 diversity in multiple sclerosis patients fell significantly below that of controls. Included in a set of roughly five TRBV segments more frequent in patients than controls were TRBV5-6, TRBV5-1 and TRBV20-1.

The V and J ends lost 3 bases and 5 bases respectively, with 16 bases between them. This CDR3 has 14 residues. CDR1 is DFQATT and CDR2 is SNEGSKA in the germline V gene (reference sequence). Carried by the TCR beta cDNA libraries were unique molecular identifiers. MiXCR, applied by TCRdb to the PCR reads, yields one record per CDR3 protein. The sample records roughly 580,000 distinct CDR3 sequences, about 40% being singletons. This clonotype was counted only a few times. The antigen is unknown. This sequence joins TRBV20-1 and TRBJ2-5; unclear D gene. Sequenced material: blood. The receptor's source is a girl aged 10 to 17 with multiple sclerosis. DNA for the CDR3: TGCAGTGCTAGTCTGTCCGTAGGTGGGGAGACCCAGTACTTC. Protein product: CSASLSVGGETQYF.